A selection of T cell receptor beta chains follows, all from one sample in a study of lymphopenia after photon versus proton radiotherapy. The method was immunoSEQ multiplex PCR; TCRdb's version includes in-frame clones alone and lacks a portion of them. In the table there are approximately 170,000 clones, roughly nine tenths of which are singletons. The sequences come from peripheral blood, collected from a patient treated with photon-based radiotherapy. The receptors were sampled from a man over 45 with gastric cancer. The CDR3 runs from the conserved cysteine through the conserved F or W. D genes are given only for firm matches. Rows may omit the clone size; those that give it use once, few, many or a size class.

TGTGCCAGCAGCTTAACCAACTATTTGGGGGCTAGCGGAGTCACAGATACGCAGTATTTT,CASSLTNYLGASGVTDTQYF,NA,TRBJ2-3,NA,TRBV7-3
TGTGCCAGCAGCCAGGGTGGAAACACCATATATTTT,CASSQGGNTIYF,NA,TRBJ1-3,NA,TRBV2
TGTGCCAGCAGCTCCTTAATGGACCACTACGATGGCTACACCTTC,CASSSLMDHYDGYTF,once,TRBJ1-2,NA,TRBV11-2
TGTGCCAGCAGCCCCCGACAGACAGATACGCAGTATTTT,CASSPRQTDTQYF,NA,TRBJ2-3,NA,TRBV13
TGTGCCAGCAGCTTTCTTGGAGAGACCCAGTACTTC,CASSFLGETQYF,NA,TRBJ2-5,NA,TRBV7-9
TGTGCCAGCAGCTTAGCGGCAGGCCGAGGGGAGACCCAGTACTTC,CASSLAAGRGETQYF,NA,TRBJ2-5,NA,TRBV7-9
TGCGCCAGCAGCCAAGGACTAGCGGGCGACTACGAGCAGTACTTC,CASSQGLAGDYEQYF,NA,TRBJ2-7,TRBD2,TRBV4-3
TGTGCCAGCAGGGGTGGGGCAGGGTTCAACGAGCAGTACTTC,CASRGGAGFNEQYF,NA,TRBJ2-7,NA,TRBV4-2
TGTGCCTGGATGAGGGGGGGGAAGGATGAGCAGTTCTTC,CAWMRGGKDEQFF,once,TRBJ2-1,NA,TRBV30
TGTGCCACCAGCGGGACGTACAATGAGCAGTTCTTC,CATSGTYNEQFF,NA,TRBJ2-1,NA,TRBV15
TGTGCCAGCAGTGCGTATGGGACTAGCTCTAATGAGCAGTTCTTC,CASSAYGTSSNEQFF,NA,TRBJ2-1,TRBD2,TRBV2
TGTGCCAGCAGTTACTCGACAGCGGGGTACGAGCAGTACTTC,CASSYSTAGYEQYF,NA,TRBJ2-7,TRBD2,TRBV6-6
TGTGCCAGCAGTTTAGCGGGGGGTAATGAGTACAATGAGCAGTTCTTC,CASSLAGGNEYNEQFF,NA,TRBJ2-1,TRBD2,TRBV27
TGCGCCAGCAGCTTGGGGGACGTAGGGCTTACCAATGAGCAGTTCTTC,CASSLGDVGLTNEQFF,NA,TRBJ2-1,NA,TRBV5-1
TGTGCCAGCATGGCTTCGGGTCCGGGGAACTACGAGCAGTACTTC,CASMASGPGNYEQYF,NA,TRBJ2-7,NA,TRBV28
TGTGCCAGTAGTATAGGACTTCAGCGGGAGGTTACCTACGAGCAGTACTTC,CASSIGLQREVTYEQYF,NA,TRBJ2-7,TRBD2,TRBV19
TGCGCCAGCAGCCGCTTAGGGGGGAGTCGCACTGAAGCTTTCTTT,CASSRLGGSRTEAFF,NA,TRBJ1-1,NA,TRBV5-1
TGTGCCAGCAGGTCCCAGGGGGCAAGTGGCTACACCTTC,CASRSQGASGYTF,NA,TRBJ1-2,TRBD1,TRBV7-2
TGTGCCAGCAGCTTAGGAGCGGGAGGTGATACGCAGTATTTT,CASSLGAGGDTQYF,NA,TRBJ2-3,TRBD2,TRBV7-2
TGTGCCTGGAGTGTAAGATACAATGAGCAGTTCTTC,CAWSVRYNEQFF,NA,TRBJ2-1,NA,TRBV30
TGTGCCAGTAGTGGGACGGGAAATAGCAATCAGCCCCAGCATTTT,CASSGTGNSNQPQHF,NA,TRBJ1-5,NA,TRBV19
TGCGCCAGCAGCCCTGGACGAGGACGGACGGGACTAGGGGTAGGTGAGCAGTTCTTC,CASSPGRGRTGLGVGEQFF,NA,TRBJ2-1,TRBD2,TRBV4-3
TGTGCCAGCAGCGCTCTCCAGACCTCCTACGAGCAGTACTTC,CASSALQTSYEQYF,once,TRBJ2-7,NA,TRBV7-9
TGTGCCAGCAGCACTCAGGGGAGGGGAACGACTAATGAAAAACTGTTTTTT,CASSTQGRGTTNEKLFF,NA,TRBJ1-4,NA,TRBV28
TGTGCCAGCAGCCAAGAGGACAGGAACACTGAAGCTTTCTTT,CASSQEDRNTEAFF,few,TRBJ1-1,NA,TRBV4-2
TGTGCCAGCAGCGTAGACGATTTCCAAGAGACCCAGTACTTC,CASSVDDFQETQYF,NA,TRBJ2-5,NA,TRBV9
TGTGCCAGCAGCCGGACGACGCACAGCTCGGAGGGCTACACCTTC,CASSRTTHSSEGYTF,NA,TRBJ1-2,NA,TRBV5-4
TGTGCCAGCAGTTACCCCGGGTCATTGGGTTACGAGCAGTACTTC,CASSYPGSLGYEQYF,NA,TRBJ2-7,NA,TRBV6-5